Presented here are 22 T cell receptor beta chains from one specimen sequenced in a study of CD8+CD57+ T cells in acquired aplastic anemia (dated 2018 in TCRdb). Expansion of CD8+CD57+ cells had been shown by flow cytometry in the patients chosen for sequencing. The sequencer was an Illumina HiSeq 2000. TCR beta VDJ combination and CDR3 sequence profiling used genomic DNA as the template. The public sequencing data were trimmed at Q25 with fastp and processed into clonotypes with MiXCR by TCRdb, which kept only in-frame beta chains. Merged by CDR3 protein, the rows form single entries marked with the most common genes and DNA. The sample table holds 120,000 or so distinct CDR3 sequences, of which about two fifths were seen once. The ten largest clones take up 2.6% of the sample. The specimen was sorted CD4+, CD8+, or CD8+CD57+ T cells (not recorded which) from PBMCs. The receptors shown here come from a human donor with aplastic anemia.

This clonotype was picked up many times. This chain connects TRBV7-8 to TRBJ2-5; perhaps D is TRBD1 or TRBD2 (5 bases each). The V end was cut by 3 bases, the J end by 5 bases, with 19 bases between. This CDR3 is 16 amino acids long. Germline V gene sequence: CDR1 SGHVS, CDR2 FQNEAQ. CDR3 region: CASSLSLRGAGETQYF. The CDR3 DNA follows: TGTGCCAGCAGCTTGTCCCTAAGAGGGGCCGGGGAGACCCAGTACTTC. Using reference TRBV7-8 and TRBJ2-5 for the parts outside the CDR3, the full variable domain is GAGVSQSPRYKVAKRGQDVALRCDPISGHVSLFWYQQALGQGPEFLTYFQNEAQLDKSGLPSDRFFAERPEGSVSTLKIQRTQQEDSAVYLCASSLSLRGAGETQYFGPGTRLLVL.

Worth noting for this clonotype: A much more abundant neighbour one base away suggests this may be a read error. The chain has TRBV5-1 and TRBJ2-3; TRBD1 or TRBD2 may be the D gene (6 bases each). The CDR3 is 15 amino acids. Per the germline V gene, CDR1 is SGHRS and CDR2 is YFSETQ. The CDR3 DNA sequence: TGCGCCAGCAGCTCACGGATGGGGGGCACAGATGCGCAGTATTTT. Protein sequence: CASSSRMGGTDAQYF. Variable domain in full (rest from reference TRBV5-1 and TRBJ2-3): KAGVTQTPRYLIKTRGQQVTLSCSPISGHRSVSWYQQTPGQGLQFLFEYFSETQRNKGNFPGRFSGRQFSNSRSEMNVSTLELGDSALYLCASSSRMGGTDAQYFGPGTRLTVL.

This clonotype was recorded a few times. The chain couples TRBV29-1 to TRBJ1-2, with 7 bases that match TRBD1. The CDR3 covers 13 residues. Losses at the gene ends were 5 bases for V and 6 bases for J; bases not matched to a gene: 9. Germline V lookup: CDR1 SQVTM, CDR2 ANQGSEA. The CDR3 DNA sequence: TGCAGCGTTCCTCCGACAGGGACCGATGGCTACACCTTC. Protein sequence: CSVPPTGTDGYTF.

This clonotype was recorded many times. The rearrangement uses TRBV19 and TRBJ1-5; no definite D call. V gave up 3 bases and J gave up 3 bases, with 9 bases separating them. The CDR3 extends over 14 amino acids. Germline V gene lookup returns CDR1 LNHDA and CDR2 SQIVND (reference sequence). The CDR3 region has the DNA TGTGCCAGTAGTATGGCGGGTACCAATCAGCCCCAGCATTTT. It yields the protein CASSMAGTNQPQHF.

On this clonotype: A much bigger clone sits one base away, suggesting this may be a read error. This sequence joins TRBV7-3 and TRBJ2-2; 10 bases are shared with TRBD2. CDR3 size: 19 residues. The germline V gene encodes CDR1 SGHTA and CDR2 FQGTGA. CDR3 DNA sequence: TGTGCCAGCAGCTTAACTCGGCCTAGCGGGGGCCTTAGGACCGGGGAGCCGTTTTTT. It encodes CASSLTRPSGGLRTGEPFF.

This clonotype was seen repeatedly, ten times or more. The chain uses TRBV3-1 and TRBJ2-7; D unclear. Germline loops: CDR1 LGHDT, CDR2 YNNKEL (reference sequence). The CDR3 spans 14 residues. Between the trimmed V and J ends, which lost 1 base and 0 bases, there was a span of 7 bases. CDR3 nucleotide sequence: TGTGCCAGCAGCCAAGGACTGAGCTCCTACGAGCAGTACTTC. Its translation: CASSQGLSSYEQYF.

In this sample, this clonotype turned up a few times. This sequence joins TRBV11-2 and TRBJ1-4; weak D call: TRBD1 (5 bases). V gave up 5 bases and J gave up 1 base, with 14 bases separating them. The CDR3 sequence is 16 residues long. Germline V gives CDR1 SGHAT, CDR2 FQNNGV. The CDR3 sequence is CASSAGRGGTNEKLFF. The DNA for the CDR3 is TGTGCCAGCAGCGCGGGGCGAGGTGGAACTAATGAAAAACTGTTTTTT.

With regard to this clonotype: One end of the junction is discordant with germline, which a read error may explain. V usage is TRBV7-7 and J usage is TRBJ2-1, with 8 bases fitting TRBD1. CDR1 SSHAT and CDR2 FNYEAQ come from the germline V gene (reference sequence). This CDR3 is built from 15 residues. In nucleotides, the CDR3 is TGTGCTAGCAGCCCCGACAGGGGCCCTAACAATGAGCAGTTCTTC. It specifies CASSPDRGPNNEQFF.

The chain links TRBV11-1 to TRBJ2-7; 12 positions match TRBD2. The germline V gene encodes CDR1 SGHAT and CDR2 FQDESV (reference sequence). The CDR3 length is 19 residues. Trimming took 6 bases from V and 5 from J; bases not matched to a gene: 20. CDR3 amino acids: CASSSRVRTLAGGLNEQYF. Written as DNA, the CDR3 is TGTGCCAGCAGTTCCAGGGTTAGGACCCTAGCGGGGGGGCTGAACGAGCAGTACTTC.

The chain has TRBV4-1 and TRBJ2-7, with 7 bases identical to TRBD1. With V trimmed by 2 bases and J by 4 bases, 5 bases remained unmatched. Per the germline V gene, CDR1 is MGHRA and CDR2 is YSYEKL. This CDR3 is built from 14 residues. The DNA for the CDR3 is TGCGCCAGCAGCCAATACCGGACAGGATACGAGCAGTACTTC. It translates to CASSQYRTGYEQYF.

CDR3 coding DNA: TGCAGCGTTGAAGATCTACTAGCGGGGGGGTGGGAGCAGTTCTTC. Residues: CSVEDLLAGGWEQFF. V is TRBV29-1 and J is TRBJ2-1; 13 positions match TRBD2. CDR3 size: 15 residues. The trim removed 0 bases at V and 10 bases at J, leaving 6 bases unmatched. CDR1 and CDR2 (germline): SQVTM, ANQGSEA.

Only a few counts were recorded for this clonotype. The chain joins TRBV12-3 or TRBV12-4 to TRBJ2-2; possible D gene TRBD1, 5 bases. This CDR3 has 19 amino acids. V dropped 6 bases and J dropped 6 bases, with 29 bases sitting between them. The CDR3 region has the DNA TGTGCCAGCAGGCGACAACTGAGTAGGGGAAGTTCGTCTTCCGGGGAGCTGTTTTTT. Translated: CASRRQLSRGSSSSGELFF.

This chain uses TRBV10-3 with TRBJ2-2; 9 nucleotides agree with TRBD1. The CDR3 runs 15 residues. Germline V gene sequence: CDR1 ENHRY, CDR2 SYGVKD. V shed 0 bases, J shed 5 bases, and the junction held 1 base outside the gene matches. CDR3 nucleotides: TGTGCCATCAGTGAGTCGACAGGGGGTACCGGGGAGCTGTTTTTT. Translated, it gives CAISESTGGTGELFF.

The V call is TRBV7-3, the J call TRBJ1-2; no firm D call. Germline V gene lookup returns CDR1 SGHTA and CDR2 FQGTGA. The ends were cut back, 5 bases at V and 6 bases at J, with 16 bases in the middle. The CDR3 is 14 amino acids. In DNA form, the CDR3 reads TGTGCCAGCAGCCCTCTCCAAGGGTCTCATGGCTACACCTTC. As protein: CASSPLQGSHGYTF.

The table lists this clonotype with many counts. This chain connects TRBV6-1 to TRBJ1-6; D gene ambiguous. The CDR3 extends over 12 amino acids. V was pared by 6 bases and J by 13 bases, with 13 bases between. CDR1 and CDR2 from the germline V gene are MNHNS and SASEGT. The CDR3 DNA is TGTGCCAGCAGAGGCACGTCGGTCCCCCTCCACTTT. Its translation is CASRGTSVPLHF.

This clonotype has a count of ten or more. The V and J genes are TRBV12-3 or TRBV12-4 and TRBJ1-4; TRBD1 matches at 7 bases. The V gene end was trimmed by 5 bases and the J gene end by 13 bases; junction bases not matched to a gene: 4. The CDR3 is 11 amino acids. The CDR3 coding sequence is TGTGCCAGCAGTCGACAGGGTATACTGTTTTTT. Translating it yields CASSRQGILFF.

The V call is TRBV11-1, the J call TRBJ1-5; D is unresolved. V was shortened by 2 bases and J by 3 bases, with 29 bases between the two germline ends. Germline V CDR1 and CDR2: SGHAT, FQDESV (reference sequence). The CDR3 is 21 amino acids. CDR3 nucleotide sequence: TGTGCCAGCAGCTTATTAGAGGGCCGCCGGGAACTAGGAGGGAACAATCAGCCCCAGCATTTT. It yields the protein CASSLLEGRRELGGNNQPQHF.

This rearrangement joins TRBV10-3 to TRBJ2-7; 9 bases are shared with TRBD2. The CDR3 runs 14 residues. With 6 bases clipped from V and 3 bases from J, the junction kept 6 bases outside the gene matches. Germline assignment: CDR1 ENHRY and CDR2 SYGVKD. The CDR3 DNA sequence: TGTGCCATCAGCAAAGGCGGGGGGGTCTACGAGCAGTACTTC. Encoded protein: CAISKGGGVYEQYF.

The rearrangement links TRBV6-4 to TRBJ1-6, with D hard to call. The CDR3 spans 13 residues. Trimming cost V 0 bases and J 7 bases, with 4 bases left between them. The V gene's germline CDR1 is MRHNA and CDR2 SNTAGT. CDR3 nucleotide sequence: TGTGCCAGCAGTGACTCTGGGAATTCACCCCTCCACTTT. Translating gives CASSDSGNSPLHF.

The chain has TRBV7-2 and TRBJ1-1, with D perhaps matching TRBD1 (6 bases). The CDR3 has 11 amino acids. Trimming took off 4 bases at V and 7 bases at J, with 7 bases between the two ends. The V gene's germline CDR1 is SGHTA and CDR2 FQGNSA. CDR3 in DNA: TGTGCCAGCAGCTCAGGGGTTGAAGCTTTCTTT. Translated, it gives CASSSGVEAFF.

The rearrangement joins TRBV20-1 to TRBJ2-7; no clear D. V was pared by 1 base and J by 0 bases, with 7 bases between. The CDR3 is made up of 13 amino acids. CDR1 and CDR2 from the germline V gene are DFQATT and SNEGSKA (reference sequence). The CDR3 spells CSARASNSYEQYF. The CDR3 nucleotides are TGCAGTGCTAGAGCCTCTAACTCCTACGAGCAGTACTTC.

This clonotype was seen only a few times. CDR3 nucleotide sequence: TGTGCCAGCAGCCAAGGCGACAGGGGGCTAGGAGATACGCAGTATTTT. This gives the protein CASSQGDRGLGDTQYF. V and J are TRBV3-1 and TRBJ2-3, with 10 positions matching TRBD1. Germline V gene lookup returns CDR1 LGHDT and CDR2 YNNKEL (reference sequence). Losses at the gene ends were 1 base for V and 5 bases for J; bases not matched to a gene: 6. The CDR3 length is 16 residues.